The source of this T cell receptor beta chain is a study of CD8 T cells in Susac syndrome. It was with random hexamers that about 0.45 to 1 ug RNA was reverse transcribed. MiXCR, applied by TCRdb to the immunoSEQ multiplex PCR reads, yields one record per CDR3 protein. Of just over 150,000 distinct CDR3 sequences listed, approximately 94% are singletons. The sequenced target, TCR beta, came from blood CD8+ and CD4+ T cells. V was clipped by 0 bases and J by 4 bases, with 7 bases between them. Germline assignment: CDR1 GTSNPN and CDR2 SVGIG (reference sequence). The CDR3 consists of 13 residues. The receptor was derived from a human donor with multiple sclerosis. The chain combines TRBV30 with TRBJ1-5; D gene ambiguous. Sequencing was performed on CD8+ T cells from PBMCs. CDR3 amino acids: CAWSVEWNQPQHF. CDR3 nucleotide sequence: TGTGCCTGGAGTGTTGAGTGGAATCAGCCCCAGCATTTT.